Listed here are 24 T cell receptor beta chains from one sample, sequenced in a study of blood T cell repertoires in COVID-19 (dated by TCRdb to 2019 to 2021). To prepare the library, the immunoSEQ multiplex PCR assay was applied. The immuneACCESS repertoire file appears here via TCRdb, limited to in-frame rearrangements. These files lack a portion of the clones; in checked studies, under half of the deficit traces to unresolved V genes, and the cause of the others is not known. This sample has about 110,000 clones in its table, and about 85% of those were observed once. Of the sample, around 3.9% falls within the top ten clones. The specimen sequenced was peripheral blood. These receptors were obtained from a man in his fifties or sixties with acute or convalescent COVID-19.

On this clone: Compared with germline, one end of the junction differs, possibly owing to a read error. Other DNA sequences within the sample encode an identical CDR3. The rearrangement joins TRBV2 to TRBJ2-1, with 8 bases matching TRBD2. The CDR3 loop spans 15 amino acids. Germline CDR1 and CDR2: SNHLY and FYNNEI. The CDR3, as DNA: TGTGCTAGCAGTGACGGGACTAGAGTCGGCGGTGAGCAGTTCTTC. It yields the protein CASSDGTRVGGEQFF. The complete variable domain, with remaining parts taken from reference TRBV2 and TRBJ2-1, reads EPEVTQTPSHQVTQMGQEVILRCVPISNHLYFYWYRQILGQKVEFLVSFYNNEISEKSEIFDDQFSVERPDGSNFTLKIRSTKLEDSAMYFCASSDGTRVGGEQFFGPGTRLTVL.

This clone has just one count. The CDR3 loop reads CAIRGMAKANYGYTF. The DNA for the CDR3 is TGTGCCATCCGGGGGATGGCGAAAGCTAACTATGGCTACACCTTC. The rearrangement uses TRBV6-6 and TRBJ1-2; weak D call: TRBD1 (5 bases). Trimming removed 10 bases at V and 0 bases at J, with 18 bases between. This CDR3 spans 15 amino acids. Germline assignment: CDR1 MNHNY and CDR2 SVGAGI (reference sequence).

The rearrangement uses TRBV10-1 and TRBJ1-3; D gene ambiguous. Trimming pared 3 bases from V and 0 bases from J, leaving 6 bases between. The CDR3 has 14 amino acids. Per the germline V gene, CDR1 is WNHNN and CDR2 is SYGVQD (reference sequence). The CDR3 sequence: CASSDQNSGNTIYF. In DNA, the CDR3 is TGCGCCAGCAGTGATCAAAACTCTGGAAACACCATATATTTT.

This chain links TRBV7-3 with TRBJ1-1; 8 positions match TRBD1. The V gene's germline CDR1 is SGHTA and CDR2 FQGTGA. CDR3 length: 14 residues. J gave up 11 bases and V 0 bases, and 8 bases lay outside the gene matches. The CDR3 DNA is TGTGCCAGCAGCTTAACGGGGACAGGCGAGTCGGCTTTCTTT. It translates to CASSLTGTGESAFF.

J is TRBJ2-4 and V is TRBV5-6, with TRBD2 matching over 7 bases. Looked up from germline, CDR1 is SGHDT and CDR2 is YYEEEE. V gave up 4 bases and J gave up 7 bases; unmatched junction bases: 14. The CDR3 runs 16 residues. CDR3 bases: TGTGCCAGCAGCCCGGGGGGTTATGGCAGACCGAACATTCAGTACTTC. Its translation: CASSPGGYGRPNIQYF. Supplemented by reference TRBV5-6 and TRBJ2-4, the full variable domain reads DAGVTQSPTHLIKTRGQQVTLRCSPKSGHDTVSWYQQALGQGPQFIFQYYEEEERQRGNFPDRFSGHQFPNYSSELNVNALLLGDSALYLCASSPGGYGRPNIQYFGAGTRLSVL.

CDR3 sequence: CASSLWQDTGELFF. CDR3 nucleotide sequence: TGTGCCAGCAGCTTATGGCAGGACACCGGGGAGCTGTTTTTT. The J gene is TRBJ2-2, the V gene TRBV7-8; no definite D call. There are 14 residues in the CDR3. Per germline, CDR1 SGHVS and CDR2 FQNEAQ. The ends were cut back, 2 bases at V and 3 bases at J, with 7 bases in the middle.

The V and J genes are TRBV5-5 and TRBJ2-6; 8 bases are a match to TRBD1. Germline trimming cut 4 bases from V and 1 base from J; bases unmatched to any gene: 4. The CDR3 totals 16 residues. Germline V gene data show CDR1 as SGHKS and CDR2 as YYEKEE (reference sequence). The DNA of the CDR3 is TGTGCCAGCAGCCCGACAGGGGAGTCTGGGGCCAACGTCCTGACTTTC. Translated: CASSPTGESGANVLTF.

The rearrangement joins TRBV29-1 to TRBJ2-2, with D unresolved. Germline CDR1 and CDR2: SQVTM and ANQGSEA. The CDR3 totals 12 residues. V was shortened by 5 bases and J by 4 bases, with 8 bases between the two germline ends. The chain's CDR3 is CSVSSGTGELFF. Written as DNA, the CDR3 is TGCAGCGTTTCCTCAGGCACCGGGGAGCTGTTTTTT.

The chain has TRBV20-1 and TRBJ2-4; possibly TRBD1 for D (5 bases). V lost 3 bases and J lost 0, with 12 bases in between. The V gene's germline CDR1 is DFQATT and CDR2 SNEGSKA (reference sequence). The CDR3 covers 15 residues. The CDR3 bases are TGCAGTGCTAGTATAGGGGAACTAGCCAAAAACATTCAGTACTTC. Protein product: CSASIGELAKNIQYF.

Details on this clone: Other DNA sequences in this sample translate to the same CDR3. The chain carries TRBV6-5 and TRBJ2-7, with TRBD1 matching over 9 bases. The CDR3 length is 14 residues. The V segment lost 6 bases and the J segment 2 bases; nucleotides outside the gene matches: 5. Per the germline V gene, CDR1 is MNHEY and CDR2 is SVGAGI. CDR3 amino acids: CASSPGQGTYEQYF. Written as DNA, the CDR3 is TGTGCCAGCAGCCCGGGACAGGGAACCTACGAGCAGTACTTC.

The CDR3 region has the DNA TGTGCCAGCAGTGGAGGGGACAGGTCGAATCAGCCCCAGCATTTT. It yields the protein CASSGGDRSNQPQHF. The genes are TRBV2 and TRBJ1-5, with TRBD1 identical over 8 bases. The CDR3 sequence is 15 residues long. V lost 4 bases, J lost 4 bases, and 6 bases stayed unmatched. Per germline, CDR1 SNHLY and CDR2 FYNNEI.

There are a few counts of this clone. The chain uses TRBV12-5 and TRBJ1-1; D unresolved. The germline V gene encodes CDR1 LGHNT and CDR2 FRNRAP. The CDR3 extends over 13 amino acids. The V end lost 2 bases, the J end lost 1 base, and 5 bases lay between the germline ends. CDR3 protein: CASGLHTNTEAFF. CDR3 DNA: TGTGCTAGTGGTTTGCACACGAACACTGAAGCTTTCTTT. The variable domain in full, with the rest retrieved from reference TRBV12-5 and TRBJ1-1, is DARVTQTPRHKVTEMGQEVTMRCQPILGHNTVFWYRQTMMQGLELLAYFRNRAPLDDSGMPKDRFSAEMPDATLATLKIQPSEPRDSAVYFCASGLHTNTEAFFGQGTRLTVV.

The chain is built from TRBV11-3 and TRBJ2-3; 10 bases are a match to TRBD2. Trimming took 2 bases from V and 6 from J; bases not matched to a gene: 14. In germline, CDR1 is SGHNT, CDR2 YENEEA. The CDR3 extends over 18 amino acids. The CDR3 is CASSLPVRLAGESDTQYF. The CDR3 nucleotides are TGTGCCAGCAGCTTACCCGTCCGGCTAGCGGGGGAGTCGGATACGCAGTATTTT.

The V call is TRBV28, the J call TRBJ2-2; no definite D call. This CDR3 is built from 15 residues. V lost 2 bases, J lost 1 base, and 8 bases lay in between. Per the germline V gene, CDR1 is MDHEN and CDR2 is SYDVKM. The CDR3 sequence is CASSLQSENTGELFF. In nucleotides, the CDR3 is TGTGCCAGCAGTTTACAGAGCGAGAACACCGGGGAGCTGTTTTTT. The full variable domain, completed using reference TRBV28 and TRBJ2-2, is DVKVTQSSRYLVKRTGEKVFLECVQDMDHENMFWYRQDPGLGLRLIYFSYDVKMKEKGDIPEGYSVSREKKERFSLILESASTNQTSMYLCASSLQSENTGELFFGEGSRLTVL.

In its sample, this clone was seen a few times. Germline is not matched at one junction end, which may reflect a read error. The chain uses TRBV6-1 and TRBJ2-7; 9 bases agree with TRBD1. The CDR3 extends over 15 amino acids. CDR1 and CDR2 (germline): MNHNS, SASEGT. CDR3 sequence reads: CASSQAGQGFYEQYF. For the CDR3, the DNA is TGTGCCAGCAGTCAAGCGGGACAGGGTTTTTACGAGCAGTACTTC.

Worth noting for this clone: The same CDR3 can be traced to other DNA sequences in this sample. V gene TRBV3-1 (or the pseudogene TRBV3-2) combines with J gene TRBJ1-5, with TRBD1 matching 7 bases. Germline values: CDR1 LGHDT, CDR2 YNNKEL (reference sequence). The V segment lost 0 bases and the J segment 4 bases; nucleotides outside the gene matches: 3. The CDR3 is 15 amino acids. The CDR3 DNA reads as TGTGCCAGCAGCCAAGATCTGACAGGGAATCAGCCCCAGCATTTT. Translating gives CASSQDLTGNQPQHF.

The CDR3 loop reads CASNQGTGNTIYF. The CDR3 DNA sequence: TGTGCCAGCAACCAGGGTACCGGAAACACCATATATTTT. The chain combines TRBV6-6 with TRBJ1-3; D might be TRBD1 (5 bases). V gave up 7 bases and J gave up 4 bases, with 11 bases separating them. CDR1 is MNHNY, CDR2 SVGAGI, per germline (reference sequence). The CDR3 consists of 13 residues.

The gene calls are TRBV5-1 and TRBJ1-2; no reliable D call. Germline CDR1 reads SGHRS; CDR2 reads YFSETQ. The CDR3 is 13 residues long. V dropped 0 bases and J dropped 6 bases, with 9 bases sitting between them. The CDR3 DNA is TGCGCCAGCAGCTTGGCCCCTTCGGATGGCTACACCTTC. This sequence encodes CASSLAPSDGYTF.

The rearrangement uses TRBV7-9 and TRBJ2-1; 9 positions match TRBD2. The germline gives CDR1 SEHNR, CDR2 FQNEAQ (reference sequence). The trim removed 5 bases at V and 7 bases at J, leaving 6 bases unmatched. This CDR3 contains 14 residues. The CDR3 protein is CASSLRSGSNEQFF. The CDR3 DNA sequence: TGTGCCAGCAGCCTACGTAGCGGGAGTAATGAGCAGTTCTTC.

V and J are TRBV7-8 and TRBJ2-5, with 8 bases fitting TRBD2. This CDR3 contains 14 residues. Trimming cost V 5 bases and J 3 bases; bases outside gene matches: 5. The germline CDR1 and CDR2 sequences are SGHVS and FQNEAQ. The DNA for the CDR3 is TGTGCCAGCAGCCGGACTAGCAGGAAAGAGACCCAGTACTTC. It codes for CASSRTSRKETQYF.

The chain combines TRBV12-5 with TRBJ1-5; weak D call: TRBD1 (5 bases). Germline V gene lookup returns CDR1 LGHNT and CDR2 FRNRAP. The CDR3 runs 16 residues. Between the trimmed V and J ends, which lost 0 bases and 6 bases, there was a span of 15 bases. The CDR3 bases are TGTGCTAGTGGTTTGGTACTGGAGGGTGGGGGTCAGCCCCAGCATTTT. It specifies CASGLVLEGGGQPQHF.

V and J are TRBV11-1 and TRBJ1-1; D unclear. V was pared by 3 bases and J by 2 bases, with 7 bases between. Germline loops: CDR1 SGHAT, CDR2 FQDESV (reference sequence). CDR3 length: 13 residues. In nucleotides, the CDR3 is TGTGCCAGCAGCTTTGGCTCAAACACTGAAGCTTTCTTT. Protein sequence: CASSFGSNTEAFF.

The rearrangement links TRBV7-3 to TRBJ2-3, with D perhaps matching TRBD2 (5 bases). The CDR3 has 14 amino acids. The V end lost 1 base, the J end lost 6 bases, and 11 bases lay between the germline ends. Germline V gene data show CDR1 as SGHTA and CDR2 as FQGTGA. CDR3 sequence reads: CASSLNPSPDTQYF. CDR3 coding DNA: TGTGCCAGCAGCTTAAATCCTAGCCCGGATACGCAGTATTTT.

This chain connects TRBV18 to TRBJ1-2; no reliable D call. V was clipped by 0 bases and J by 1 base, with 6 bases between them. Per germline, CDR1 KGHSH and CDR2 LQKENI. CDR3 length: 14 residues. The CDR3 region has the DNA TGTGCCAGCTCACCACCGGGAGTTAACTATGGCTACACCTTC. It is translated as CASSPPGVNYGYTF. The whole variable domain, filled in from reference TRBV18 and TRBJ1-2, reads NAGVMQNPRHLVRRRGQEARLRCSPMKGHSHVYWYRQLPEEGLKFMVYLQKENIIDESGMPKERFSAEFPKEGPSILRIQQVVRGDSAAYFCASSPPGVNYGYTFGSGTRLTVV.